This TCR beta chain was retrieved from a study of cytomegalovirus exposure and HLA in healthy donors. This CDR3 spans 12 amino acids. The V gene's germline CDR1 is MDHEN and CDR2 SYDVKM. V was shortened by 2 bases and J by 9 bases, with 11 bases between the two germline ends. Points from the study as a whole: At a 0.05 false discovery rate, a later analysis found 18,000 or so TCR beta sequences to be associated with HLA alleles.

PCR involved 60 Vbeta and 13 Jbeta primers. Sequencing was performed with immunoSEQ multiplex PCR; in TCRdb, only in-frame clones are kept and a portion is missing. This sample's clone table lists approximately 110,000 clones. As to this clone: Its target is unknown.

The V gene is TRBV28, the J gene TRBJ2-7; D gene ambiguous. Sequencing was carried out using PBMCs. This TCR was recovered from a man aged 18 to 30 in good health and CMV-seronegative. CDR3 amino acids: CASSLVVARQYF. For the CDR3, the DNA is TGTGCCAGCAGTTTAGTGGTAGCCCGGCAGTACTTC.